This record looks at one T cell receptor beta chain sequence and its context. No antigen is known for it. Base qualities are not recorded, but no much larger clone differs from it by a single base. The sample is drawn from a study of cytomegalovirus exposure and HLA in healthy donors (TCRdb year 2017). Regarding the complete study: According to an earlier analysis of 587 of the donors, 150 million to 200 million T cells yielded 90 million to 130 million unique TCR beta sequences and 276 Gb of sequence data. Class I and class II HLA loci were covered by the typing at four-digit resolution. An earlier analysis of around 640 of the donors used high-throughput TCR beta sequencing to judge whether each TCR beta V gene segment behaved as functional or pseudogenic. Approximately 330 gigabases of sequencing data and roughly 80 million unique TCR sequences made up an early release that covered approximately 700 HLA-typed donors. The T cell repertoires of around 670 subjects were profiled by immunosequencing and related to cytomegalovirus serostatus. To predict cytomegalovirus infection status, the study combined high-throughput TCR immunosequencing, statistical association of individual TCRs with disease status, and machine learning. Donor age, sex, ethnicity and CMV serostatus were collected together with the repertoire data. Among a few hundred genotyped donors of the cohort, an average of about 240,000 unique TCR beta nucleotide sequences were sequenced per donor, about a sixth of them non-productive. The study aimed to test whether signatures of past pathogen exposure could be identified by cataloging public T cell receptors. Rather than drawing on any new phenotypic data, the later analysis identified candidate immune exposures from TCR beta sequences and the way those sequences occurred across donors. A later analysis re-examined previously published TCR beta repertoires from 610 or so donors and added high-resolution HLA genotyping to investigate patterns of TCR occurrence. Among the roughly 370 genotyped donors, around 79% belonged to the genetic ancestry cluster associated with self-reported Caucasian donors. Besides the first cohort of roughly 660 subjects, a separate validation cohort made up of 120 different subjects was used. Four or five DR-DQ haplotypes were handled as single units for association and clustering, since linkage in the cohort was strong. The number of donors typed differed by locus, with roughly 629-640 for A, B, C, DRB1 and DQB1, around 500 for DQA1, about 610 for DPA1, and over 400 for DPB1. In a later genetic analysis, genome-wide SNP genotypes for about three fifths of the roughly 670 donors were used, and that subset was treated as a discovery cohort. All discovery cohort repertoires had been generated using a single sequencing platform.

What the research found in general, with its limitations: According to a later analysis, parvovirus B19, influenza, CMV and Epstein-Barr virus appeared linked to several top co-occurrence clusters. Immune exposure information for the cohort was limited to CMV serostatus. This cohort had only TCR beta chains sequenced, and the lack of alpha or paired-chain data limited which features could be detected. Compared with equally common non-associated chains, HLA-associated TCR beta chains in a later analysis were more clonally expanded and had lower generation probabilities. A later genetic analysis associated a missense DCLRE1C variant with V-gene and J-gene trimming of TCR beta chains, and an independent cohort replicated the association. Because some donors lacked HLA typing at each locus, the association tests relied only on the typed subset. Most TCR sequences were seen in very few donors, while some public TCRs were found in many individuals. The presence/absence analyses assumed that sequencing depth was roughly uniform across donors, and that assumption may not be true. In both the original and validation cohorts, the classifier was reported to diagnose cytomegalovirus status with high specificity and sensitivity. Correlated functional status among segregating V segments might be attributable to linkage disequilibrium, but an unknown experimental factor could not be ruled out. At a false discovery rate of 0.05, a later analysis linked 16,000 or so TCR beta sequences to specific HLA alleles. In the study, approximately 150 TCR beta chains were listed as associated with cytomegalovirus. An earlier analysis of approximately 590 of the donors showed that most TCR beta V segments appeared in productive rearrangements either about 90% or about 30% of the time, which broadly matched IMGT annotations. In vitro tests confirmed that three of the cytomegalovirus-associated TCR beta chains recognize cytomegalovirus antigens. Assigning TCR associations to individual alleles was difficult when HLA alleles, especially DR and DQ, strongly co-occurred. In a later analysis, the rate of TCR association differed among HLA loci, with DRB1 alleles having the most associated TCRs and HLA-C alleles having the fewest. Because the 87-base-pair reads could not distinguish some IMGT-functional V segments, including TRBV6-2 and TRBV6-3, those segments were excluded. The authors suggested that the approach could potentially be extended to other disease states and immunological phenotypes. The sequencing pipeline was judged likely to have produced a cluster of highly shared sequence variants as a technical artifact. The earlier analysis of around 600 of the donors excluded roughly 17 rarely observed V segments, including chromosome 9 orphons, because counts were too low. A further reported finding was that TCR beta sequences accurately predicted the HLA-A and HLA-B alleles for most subjects in the first cohort. In a later genetic analysis, fewer N-insertions in productive TCRs were reported among donors in an Asian-associated ancestry cluster than the 666-donor mean. A later analysis found that most CMV-associated TCR beta chains appeared HLA-restricted, with HLA associations seemingly driven largely by CMV exposure.

The cohort consisted of 666 healthy bone marrow donors. At the time of sampling, every cohort member was nominally healthy, though immune exposures that went unrecorded were likely present. The donor was CMV seropositive and was included in the group of 290 or so seropositive cohort members. A peripheral blood sample was provided by each donor, and peripheral blood mononuclear cells were used for TCR beta sequencing. Genomic DNA was extracted from the blood cell samples with the Qiagen DNeasy Blood Extraction Kit. The CDR3 goes from the cysteine to the phenylalanine over 15 residues. The only DNA kept is the CDR3, 45 bases in frame from the first base. V was cut back by 2 bases and J by 6 bases, leaving a gap of 14 bases between them. Sequences SGHAT (CDR1) and FQNNGV (CDR2) are obtained from the germline V gene. Libraries were prepared through the immunoSEQ multiplex PCR assay. For the multiplex PCR, a mixture combining 60 forward primers for TCR Vbeta segments and 13 reverse primers for TCR Jbeta segments was used. The CDR3 region of rearranged TCR beta genes was amplified from genomic DNA with a multiplex PCR assay. The amplified TCR beta libraries were sequenced on the Illumina HiSeq System as 87-base-pair reads. The source study handled its data this way. In a later analysis, 80 million or so unique TCR beta chains were counted across the approximately 620 repertoires, and roughly 11 million of these chains were shared by at least two donors. To remove PCR and sequencing errors, raw reads were error-corrected and collapsed into unique sequences using a nearest-neighbor algorithm that merged closely related sequences. V, D and J gene segments were assigned by aligning CDR3 sequences to IMGT reference sequences. For a sequence to be retained, a match of at least six nucleotides to both a V gene segment and a J gene segment was required. A rearrangement was called productive if the CDR3 had no stop codons and remained in frame with V and J, and every other rearrangement was called non-productive. Following IMGT convention, CDR3 was defined as the stretch from the second conserved V-encoded cysteine to the conserved J-encoded phenylalanine. In an earlier analysis of around 570 of the donors, sequences lacking an unambiguous match to a single V gene segment were excluded. An earlier analysis of 550 to 650 of the donors classified V segments as functional when productive rearrangements were above 56.7% and as segregating when the standard deviation between donors was above 5%. A statistical classification framework was developed to diagnose cytomegalovirus status using the catalog of TCR beta chain sequences. In a later analysis, TCR nucleotide sequences were compared against IMGT/GENE-DB human TR gene sequences so that V and J genes could be assigned. Using the TCRdist pipeline, a later analysis assigned CDR3 sequences along with most-parsimonious VDJ recombination scenarios. In a later analysis, each TCR beta chain was defined by its CDR3 amino acid sequence together with its V-gene family, and reads lacking a unique V-gene family were excluded. To address suspected cross-contamination and a sequencing artifact, a later analysis removed over 500 highly shared, low-generation-probability nucleotide sequences. In a later analysis, a clonal expansion index for each public chain was calculated from normalized within-repertoire ranks of inferred template counts. A later analysis computed generation probabilities with a VDJ recombination model fitted to out-of-frame rearrangements, and checked the results against IGoR. Hypergeometric tests were used in a later analysis to score TCR-TCR, TCR-HLA and TCR-CMV co-occurrence, with a repertoire-size bias correction applied to the TCR pairs. False discovery rates were estimated in a later analysis by permuting HLA or CMV assignments 20 times. In a later analysis, co-occurring TCRs were grouped with DBSCAN, and TCRdist sequence similarity was added when clustering was performed within HLA-allele-positive subsets. Repertoires with fewer than 30,000 or more than 120,000 public chains were left out of co-occurrence clustering, as were about 5 repertoires with anomalous nucleotide sharing. TCRdb took over this immuneACCESS table, retaining in-frame rearrangements with V and J assigned. Such tables are incomplete; in checked studies, under half of the missing clones stem from an unresolved V gene, and the remainder is unexplained. D and trimming come from the DNA, and the V and J calls and clone size come from that table. Within this sample are about 160,000 clones, with about 80% of them counted one time only. 1% of the sample is held by the ten biggest clonotypes.

Sample: PBMCs. The clonotype comes from a woman aged 45-65 years in good health and CMV-seropositive. The chain links TRBV11-2 with TRBJ2-1, with TRBD2 as a weak D call on 5 bases. The DNA sequence reads TGTGCCAGCAGCTTAACGGTCGTTCGGGGCAATGAGCAGTTCTTC. It specifies CASSLTVVRGNEQFF.